This T cell receptor (beta chain) is drawn from a study of T cells in tumors after PD-1 blockade. Study background: Prior checkpoint blockade, systemic immunosuppressant use, or anti-cancer therapy within 4 weeks excluded patients. On average, peripheral blood gave around 110,000 TCR templates and under 45,000 unique clonotypes.

Genomic DNA template from tumor biopsies or peripheral blood, roughly 616 ng to 6,500 ng input. Here immunoSEQ multiplex PCR was the method, and the copy in TCRdb shows in-frame clones only, minus some. The sample shows 34,000 or so clones, approximately 70% of them seen only once. Germline V gene lookup returns CDR1 SGHNT and CDR2 YYREEE (reference sequence). The CDR3 loop spans 18 amino acids. Trimming took 4 bases from V and 0 from J; bases not matched to a gene: 8. The receptor was isolated from a human donor with basal cell carcinoma. Source: PBMCs, taken after anti-PD-1 treatment. This rearrangement joins TRBV5-4 to TRBJ2-3; 13 bases map to TRBD2. CDR3 protein: CASSLGLAGSTSTDTQYF. In nucleotides, the CDR3 is TGTGCCAGCAGCCTGGGACTAGCGGGGAGCACTAGCACAGATACGCAGTATTTT. Full variable domain (missing parts from reference TRBV5-4 and TRBJ2-3): ETGVTQSPTHLIKTRGQQVTLRCSSQSGHNTVSWYQQALGQGPQFIFQYYREEENGRGNFPPRFSGLQFPNYSSELNVNALELDDSALYLCASSLGLAGSTSTDTQYFGPGTRLTVL.